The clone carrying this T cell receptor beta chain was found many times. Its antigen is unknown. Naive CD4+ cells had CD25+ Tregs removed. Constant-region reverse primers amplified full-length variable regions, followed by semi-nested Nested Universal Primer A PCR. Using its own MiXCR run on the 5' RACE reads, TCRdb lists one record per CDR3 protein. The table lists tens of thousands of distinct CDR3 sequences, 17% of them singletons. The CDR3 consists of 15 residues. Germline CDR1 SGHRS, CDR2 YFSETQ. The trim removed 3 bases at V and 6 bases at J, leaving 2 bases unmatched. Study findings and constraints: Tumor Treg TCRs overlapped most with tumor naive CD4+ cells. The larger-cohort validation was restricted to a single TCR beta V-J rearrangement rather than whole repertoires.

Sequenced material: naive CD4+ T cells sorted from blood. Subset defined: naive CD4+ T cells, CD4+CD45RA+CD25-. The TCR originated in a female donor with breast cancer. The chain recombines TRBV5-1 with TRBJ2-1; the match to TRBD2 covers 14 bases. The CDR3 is CASSSGLAGGNEQFF. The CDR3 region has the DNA TGCGCCAGCAGCTCAGGACTAGCGGGAGGCAATGAGCAGTTCTTC.